This T cell receptor (beta chain) was sequenced in a study of cytomegalovirus exposure and HLA in healthy donors (dated by TCRdb to 2016 to 2017). Regarding the complete study: In an earlier analysis of under 600 of the donors, around 290 Gb of sequence data and approximately 120 million unique TCR beta sequences from roughly 180 million T cells were reported. Among about 400 genotyped donors of the cohort, an average of roughly 230,000 unique TCR beta nucleotide sequences was sequenced per donor, of which about 19% were non-productive. Five DR-DQ haplotypes were handled as single units for association and clustering because linkage in the cohort was strong. A later genetic analysis used genome-wide SNP genotypes for about 65% of the 666 donors, treating that subset as a discovery cohort. Donor age, sex, ethnicity and CMV serostatus were compiled together with the repertoire data. Every repertoire in the discovery cohort had been generated on one and the same sequencing platform. In addition to the first cohort of roughly 700 subjects, a separate validation cohort of some 120 different subjects was used. A later analysis re-examined previously published TCR beta repertoires from hundreds of donors and added high-resolution HLA genotyping to investigate patterns of TCR occurrence. In an earlier analysis of 500 to 650 of the donors, high-throughput TCR beta sequencing was used to judge whether each TCR beta V gene segment behaved as functional or pseudogenic. To predict cytomegalovirus infection status, the study combined high-throughput TCR immunosequencing, statistical association of individual TCRs with disease status, and machine learning. Rather than using new phenotypic data, the later analysis identified candidate immune exposures from TCR beta sequences and from how often those sequences occurred across donors. The aim of the study was to test whether cataloging public T cell receptors could identify signatures of past pathogen exposure. HLA typing included class I and class II loci at four-digit resolution. An early release covering roughly 640 HLA-typed donors comprised about 300 gigabases of sequencing data and 85 million to 100 million unique TCR sequences. The study used immunosequencing to profile the T cell repertoires of 666 subjects and linked those repertoires to cytomegalovirus serostatus. The number of donors typed differed by locus, with roughly 620-630 for A, B, C, DRB1 and DQB1, 522 for DQA1, under 610 for DPA1, and approximately 470 for DPB1. The genetic ancestry cluster associated with self-reported Caucasian donors included around four fifths of the 398 genotyped donors. Broad study findings and their caveats: Immune exposure information for the cohort was limited to CMV serostatus. A later genetic analysis reported fewer N-insertions in productive TCRs among donors in an Asian-associated ancestry cluster than the roughly 690-donor mean. Because HLA typing was missing for some donors at each locus, association tests included only the typed subset. Some IMGT-functional V segments, including TRBV6-2 and TRBV6-3, could not be told apart with the 87-base-pair reads, so those segments were excluded. Linkage disequilibrium might explain the correlated functional status among segregating V segments, but an unknown experimental factor could not be ruled out. In an earlier analysis of about 540 of the donors, most TCR beta V segments were observed in productive rearrangements about 87% or about 30% of the time, broadly matching IMGT annotations. A further reported finding was that TCR beta sequences accurately predicted the HLA-A and HLA-B alleles for most subjects in the first cohort. In a later analysis, TCR association rates were found to vary across HLA loci, with the most associated TCRs seen for DRB1 alleles and the fewest for HLA-C alleles. In the study, approximately 160 TCR beta chains were listed as associated with cytomegalovirus. Compared with equally common non-associated chains, HLA-associated TCR beta chains in a later analysis were more clonally expanded and had lower generation probabilities. When HLA alleles, especially DR and DQ, strongly co-occurred, attributing TCR associations to individual alleles was difficult. About 17 rarely observed V segments, including chromosome 9 orphons, were excluded from the earlier analysis of a few hundred of the donors because counts were too low. Across donors, most TCR sequences were observed very rarely, whereas some public TCRs were present in many individuals. In vitro tests confirmed that a few of the cytomegalovirus-associated TCR beta chains recognize cytomegalovirus antigens. The cohort was sequenced for TCR beta chains only, and without alpha or paired-chain data the features that could be detected were limited. According to a later analysis, parvovirus B19, influenza, CMV and Epstein-Barr virus appeared linked to several top co-occurrence clusters. A later genetic analysis associated a missense DCLRE1C variant with V-gene and J-gene trimming of TCR beta chains, and an independent cohort replicated the association. In both the original and validation cohorts, the classifier was reported to diagnose cytomegalovirus status with high specificity and sensitivity. A later analysis found that most CMV-associated TCR beta chains appeared HLA-restricted, with HLA associations seemingly driven largely by CMV exposure. Presence/absence analyses assumed roughly uniform sequencing depth across donors, an assumption that may not hold. Specific HLA alleles were associated with roughly 17,000 TCR beta sequences at a false discovery rate of 0.05 in a later analysis. The authors suggested that the approach could potentially be extended to other disease states and immunological phenotypes. A cluster of highly shared sequence variants was judged likely to be a technical artifact of the sequencing pipeline.

The cohort consisted of 666 healthy bone marrow donors. All cohort members were sampled while nominally healthy, although unrecorded immune exposures were likely present. The donor tested CMV seronegative, placing the donor among the 300 to 450 seronegative members of the cohort. A peripheral blood sample was provided by each donor, and peripheral blood mononuclear cells were used for TCR beta sequencing. The Qiagen DNeasy Blood Extraction Kit was used to extract genomic DNA from the blood cell samples. The CDR3 has 12 amino acids, counting the end cysteine and phenylalanine. Only the CDR3 portion is preserved as DNA: 36 bases, with reading frame beginning at the first base. The germline V gene provides CDR1 SQVTM and CDR2 ANQGSEA. V is cut by 4 bases and J by 6 bases, and the space between the germline ends is 11 bases. Library preparation employed the immunoSEQ multiplex PCR assay. A mixture of 60 forward primers for TCR Vbeta segments and 13 reverse primers for TCR Jbeta segments was used in the multiplex PCR. Amplification of the CDR3 region of rearranged TCR beta genes was performed with a multiplex PCR assay on genomic DNA. The Illumina HiSeq System was used to sequence the amplified TCR beta libraries as 87-base-pair reads. In the source study's methods: Across the 670 or so repertoires, a later analysis counted about 81 million unique TCR beta chains, roughly 11 million of which were shared by at least two donors. Raw reads were error-corrected and collapsed into unique sequences with a nearest-neighbor algorithm that merged closely related sequences to remove PCR and sequencing errors. Alignment of CDR3 sequences to IMGT reference sequences was used to assign V, D and J gene segments. For a sequence to be retained, a match of at least six nucleotides was required to both a V gene segment and a J gene segment. A rearrangement was called productive if the CDR3 had no stop codons and remained in frame with V and J, and every other rearrangement was called non-productive. Following IMGT convention, CDR3 was defined as the stretch from the second conserved V-encoded cysteine to the conserved J-encoded phenylalanine. The earlier analysis of some 540 of the donors excluded any sequence lacking an unambiguous match to a single V gene segment. In an earlier analysis of almost 600 of the donors, a V segment was called functional when productive rearrangements were above 56.7%, and segregating when the standard deviation between donors exceeded 5%. A statistical classification framework was built for diagnosing cytomegalovirus status from the catalog of TCR beta chain sequences. In a later analysis, TCR nucleotide sequences were compared against IMGT/GENE-DB human TR gene sequences so that V and J genes could be assigned. A later analysis assigned CDR3 sequences and most-parsimonious VDJ recombination scenarios with the TCRdist pipeline. In a later analysis, every TCR beta chain was defined by the combination of its CDR3 amino acid sequence and its V-gene family, and reads without a unique V-gene family were dropped. As a way to deal with suspected cross-contamination and a sequencing artifact, a later analysis dropped 450 to 600 nucleotide sequences that were highly shared and had low generation probability. For each public chain, a later analysis derived a clonal expansion index from normalized ranks of inferred template counts within each repertoire. In a later analysis, generation probabilities were computed using a VDJ recombination model fitted to out-of-frame rearrangements, and the results were checked against IGoR. Hypergeometric tests were used in a later analysis to score TCR-TCR, TCR-HLA and TCR-CMV co-occurrence, with a repertoire-size bias correction applied to the TCR pairs. False discovery rates were estimated in a later analysis by permuting HLA or CMV assignments 20 times. In a later analysis, co-occurring TCRs were grouped using DBSCAN, and TCRdist sequence similarity was added for clustering within HLA-allele-positive subsets. Co-occurrence clustering excluded repertoires with fewer than 30,000 or more than 120,000 public chains, plus five with anomalous nucleotide sharing. Held by TCRdb, this immuneACCESS table contains in-frame sequences only and omits some clones. Under half of the omission traces to an unresolved V gene where checked; the cause of the rest is unknown. The DNA was the basis for D and trimming; V, J and clone size are from that table. Present in this sample are about 140,000 clones, approximately 80% of which were seen just once. The ten largest clones add up to approximately 2.7% of the sample.

On this clone: Its antigen remains undetermined. Base qualities are not provided; no much larger clone lies one nucleotide away.

The sample consisted of PBMCs. This receptor chain uses TRBV29-1 and TRBJ2-3; matching of 6 bases hints at TRBD1 as the D gene. The source of this sequence is a boy aged 2 to 10 in good health and CMV-seronegative. The CDR3 has the sequence CSVGGRVDTQYF. The nucleotides are TGCAGCGTTGGGGGGCGGGTGGATACGCAGTATTTT.